This is a list of T cell receptor beta chains from one sample in a study of shared clonotypes between healthy human individuals. The data were produced by immunoSEQ multiplex PCR, yet TCRdb's version contains in-frame clones alone and is incomplete. The table shows about 650,000 clones, with around 95% occurring only once. The sequencing sample was made of naive CD8+ T cells sorted from blood. The source of these receptors is a woman aged 25-40 years in good health. The CDR3 runs from the conserved cysteine through the conserved F or W.

J gene: TRBJ2-5; V gene: TRBV4-1; CDR3 protein: CASSQEAPRLGGETQYF
J gene: TRBJ2-4; V gene: TRBV27; CDR3 protein: CASATGAKNIQYF
J gene: TRBJ2-1; V gene: TRBV28; CDR3 protein: CASSFRDRGFDEQFF
J gene: TRBJ1-1; V gene: TRBV7-6; CDR3 protein: CASSLEETGINTEAFF
J gene: TRBJ1-4; V gene: TRBV2; CDR3 protein: CASRPQTGSGEKLFF
J gene: TRBJ2-7; V gene: TRBV21-1; CDR3 protein: CASSKARRKGGTDEQYF
J gene: TRBJ2-1; V gene: TRBV5-4; CDR3 protein: CASSPGPYNEQFF
J gene: TRBJ2-7; V gene: TRBV28; CDR3 protein: CASSGGPYEQYF
J gene: TRBJ2-1; V gene: TRBV27; CDR3 protein: CASRLAGGPTNEQFF
J gene: TRBJ2-7; V gene: TRBV27; CDR3 protein: CASAWGPGSYEQYF
J gene: TRBJ2-1; V gene: TRBV2; CDR3 protein: CASSEGPSLIIYEQFF
J gene: TRBJ2-3; V gene: TRBV7-8; CDR3 protein: CASSFGTGGTDTQYF
J gene: TRBJ2-2; V gene: TRBV5-6; CDR3 protein: CASSLGPGELFF
J gene: TRBJ1-1; V gene: TRBV6-1; CDR3 protein: CASSPRENTEAFF
J gene: TRBJ1-2; V gene: TRBV30; CDR3 protein: CAWSVSGSYGYTF
J gene: TRBJ1-4; V gene: TRBV7-9; CDR3 protein: CASSPQGRHPTNEKLFF
J gene: TRBJ2-7; V gene: TRBV27; CDR3 protein: CASSRPGQGPHEQYF
J gene: TRBJ2-1; V gene: TRBV9; CDR3 protein: CASSVDGGVTYNEQFF
J gene: TRBJ2-7; V gene: TRBV12-2; CDR3 protein: CASRPTRDRTSYEQYF
J gene: TRBJ1-2; V gene: TRBV4-1; CDR3 protein: CASRSGGADYGYTF
J gene: TRBJ2-7; V gene: TRBV5-6; CDR3 protein: CASSWLRGRNEQYF
J gene: TRBJ2-5; V gene: TRBV28; CDR3 protein: CASSLTGTVQETQYF
J gene: TRBJ1-1; V gene: TRBV7-9; CDR3 protein: CASSTPRTGKGWNTEAFF
J gene: TRBJ1-4; V gene: TRBV2; CDR3 protein: CARGQGPTNEKLFF
J gene: TRBJ2-4; V gene: TRBV19; CDR3 protein: CASSIVGWGPKNIQYF
J gene: TRBJ1-5; V gene: TRBV27; CDR3 protein: CASSLSGGFNQPQHF
J gene: TRBJ2-3; V gene: TRBV5-1; CDR3 protein: CASSLEGGGNTDTQYF
J gene: TRBJ2-7; V gene: TRBV9; CDR3 protein: CASSVAKEPNYEQYF
J gene: TRBJ1-5; V gene: TRBV27; CDR3 protein: CASKGYNQPQHF
J gene: TRBJ1-1; V gene: TRBV10-2; CDR3 protein: CASSDLRGFPNTEAFF
J gene: TRBJ2-1; V gene: TRBV5-1; CDR3 protein: CASSLAWYNEQFF
J gene: TRBJ1-5; V gene: TRBV27; CDR3 protein: CASSSGGNQPQHF
J gene: TRBJ1-3; V gene: TRBV9; CDR3 protein: CASSAGQSYSGNTIYF
J gene: TRBJ2-1; V gene: TRBV11-3; CDR3 protein: CASSLETRDEQFF
J gene: TRBJ2-1; V gene: TRBV14; CDR3 protein: CASSQGQEQRSSLSSYNEQFF
J gene: TRBJ2-2; V gene: TRBV28; CDR3 protein: CASRLLGDTGELFF
J gene: TRBJ2-2; V gene: TRBV5-1; CDR3 protein: CASSPSGANTGELFF
J gene: TRBJ1-1; V gene: TRBV7-9; CDR3 protein: CASSRDRANTEAFF
J gene: TRBJ2-1; V gene: TRBV5-4; CDR3 protein: CASSSPFGDGSSYNEQFF
J gene: TRBJ1-2; V gene: TRBV5-4; CDR3 protein: CASSPGQGAQGYTF